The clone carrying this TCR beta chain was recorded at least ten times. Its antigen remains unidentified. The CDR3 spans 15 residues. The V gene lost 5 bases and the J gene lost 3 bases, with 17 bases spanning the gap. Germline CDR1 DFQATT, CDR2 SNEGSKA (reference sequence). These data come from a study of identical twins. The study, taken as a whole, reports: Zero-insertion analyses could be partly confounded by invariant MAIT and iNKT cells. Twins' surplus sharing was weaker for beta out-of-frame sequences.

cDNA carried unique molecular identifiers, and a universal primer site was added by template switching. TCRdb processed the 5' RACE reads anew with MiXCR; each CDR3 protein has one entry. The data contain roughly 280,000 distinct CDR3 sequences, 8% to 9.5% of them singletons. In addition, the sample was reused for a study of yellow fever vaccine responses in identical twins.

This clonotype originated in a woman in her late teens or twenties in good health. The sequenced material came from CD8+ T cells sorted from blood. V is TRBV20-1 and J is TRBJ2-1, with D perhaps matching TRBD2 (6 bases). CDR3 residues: CSAPRGRRGYNEQFF. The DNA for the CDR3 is TGCAGTGCTCCACGAGGGCGGCGGGGCTACAATGAGCAGTTCTTC.